This T cell receptor (beta chain) was obtained from a study of blood T cell repertoires in COVID-19 (dated by TCRdb to 2020 to 2021). Regarding the study in general: For ImmuneRACE Cohort 3, a participant was defined as recovered based on two consecutive negative NP/OP PCR tests, clearance by a healthcare professional, or resolution of symptoms. The collaborator samples originated in the United States, Italy and Spain and spanned the acute and convalescent phases of COVID-19. The prospective study material was composed of cDNA or gDNA derived from T cells, B-cell-depleted T cells, or PBMCs. The dataset comprised deeply sampled blood TCRbeta repertoires from subjects exposed to, actively infected with, or recovered from COVID-19. The repertoires were made available in a free public database intended to serve as a resource for research on the immune response to SARS-CoV-2. The samples were drawn from two sources: the first 160 participants of the ongoing ImmuneRACE study, and some 1,300 subjects contributed by 6 global collaborators. The sample metadata nearly always contained a de-identified subject ID, COVID-19 status, age in years and sex. HLA class I and class II types, where available, came from metadata supplied by the sample provider rather than from assay-based typing. Points the paper makes about the study in general: The quantity of clinical and demographic metadata differed by source and by participant and was supplied without curation.

Details on this clone: The target of this receptor is not known. No base-level quality is on record; no much larger clone is a single base apart.

The immunoSEQ Assay, a bias-controlled multiplex PCR, was used to amplify TCRbeta CDR3 regions from genomic DNA. Per the source publication's procedure: The number of nucleated cells in each sample was estimated from the amplification of reference gene primers within the assay. To quantify the absolute abundance of each unique TCRbeta CDR3 rearrangement, sequence reads were collapsed and filtered. For each sample, productive Simpson clonality was calculated by taking the square root of Simpson's diversity index across productive rearrangements. The immuneACCESS repertoire file appears here via TCRdb, limited to in-frame rearrangements. These files lack a portion of the clones; in checked studies, under half of the deficit traces to unresolved V genes, and the cause of the others is not known. The V and J calls and the clone size are those of that table, but D and trimming were determined from the DNA. The sample table contains over 130,000 clones; only one count was recorded for approximately 80% of them. The top ten clonotypes cover 3.5% to 5% of the sample.

Enrolling through a virtual design, the prospective study's participants ranged in age from about 18 to 89 years and lived across about two dozen United States geographic areas. To assign participants to cohorts, the prospective study relied on clinical history that participants themselves reported in a screening survey and a study questionnaire. Each participant in the prospective study had whole blood, serum and a nasopharyngeal or oropharyngeal swab collected by mobile phlebotomists. Over a roughly two-month period, participants in the prospective study had the option of providing additional blood draws and questionnaires. Before DNA extraction, prospective study blood samples were shipped either frozen or at room temperature. The sequenced sample consisted of PBMCs or T cells enriched from blood (not recorded which). This clonotype was sampled from a man aged 50 or older in a cohort exposed to, infected with or recovered from COVID-19 (not recorded which).

The CDR3 loop reads CASQQGPSGANVLTF. The DNA is as follows: TGTGCCAGCCAACAGGGGCCCTCTGGGGCCAACGTCCTGACTTTC. The chain is made from TRBV18 and TRBJ2-6; 7 central bases correspond to TRBD1. The cysteine opens and the phenylalanine closes a CDR3 of 15 amino acids. This entry keeps only the CDR3 DNA: 45 bases, framed from base 1. At the junction V is shortened by 8 bases and J by 0 bases; bases outside the gene matches: 4. CDR1 and CDR2, per the germline V gene, are KGHSH and LQKENI.